Below are 5 T cell receptor beta chains sequenced from a single sample in a study of T-cell reconstitution after alpha-beta-depleted transplantation in children (TCRdb year 2016). Per the publication, the treatment or condition label means: allogeneic hematopoietic cell transplantation with graft depleted of TCRalphabeta T cells and CD19 B cells. Libraries were built with PCR. Sequencing was performed on an Illumina HiSeq 2500. TCR libraries were prepared with molecular barcoding, using unique molecular identifiers to normalize TCRbeta repertoire quantification. The public reads were run again by TCRdb, first through fastp at Q25 and then through MiXCR, and only productive beta chains were kept. Rows merge per CDR3 protein into single entries with the most common DNA and genes. Across this sample there are some 120,000 distinct CDR3 sequences, with about 9.4% seen only once. The ten largest account for under 40% of the sample.

Sequenced material: PBMCs, taken before TCRalphabeta/CD19-depleted stem cell transplant. These TCRs come from a boy aged 2 to 10 with acute lymphoblastic leukemia, due to receive a stem cell transplant.

The sample holds a few counts of this clonotype. This chain links TRBV20-1 with TRBJ1-2; D gene uncertain. The V gene lost 3 bases and the J gene lost 6 bases, with 8 bases spanning the gap. Germline V gene lookup returns CDR1 DFQATT and CDR2 SNEGSKA (reference sequence). The CDR3 sequence is 11 residues long. The CDR3: CSASVRNGYTF. The CDR3 DNA reads TGCAGTGCTAGTGTACGGAATGGCTACACCTTC.

The table lists this clonotype with a few counts. The V call is TRBV20-1, the J call TRBJ2-3; tentative D call: TRBD2 (6 bases). This CDR3 has 13 amino acids. V dropped 6 bases and J dropped 2 bases, with 12 bases sitting between them. CDR1 and CDR2 from the germline V gene are DFQATT and SNEGSKA (reference sequence). CDR3 in amino acids: CSASGGITDTQYF. CDR3 DNA sequence: TGCAGTGCCTCGGGCGGGATCACAGATACGCAGTATTTT.

The chain couples TRBV3-1 to TRBJ1-5; TRBD1 might be the D (5 bases). CDR1 LGHDT and CDR2 YNNKEL come from the germline V gene (reference sequence). V shed 4 bases and J shed 2 bases, with 18 bases lying between them. The CDR3 is made up of 17 amino acids. The CDR3: CASSPYGRGRGNQPQHF. The CDR3, as DNA: TGTGCCAGCAGCCCATACGGAAGGGGTAGGGGCAATCAGCCCCAGCATTTT.

The rearrangement links TRBV5-1 to TRBJ2-2; TRBD1 aligns across 9 bases. Germline V gives CDR1 SGHRS, CDR2 YFSETQ. V was clipped by 3 bases and J by 5 bases; unmatched bases: 5. The CDR3 sequence is 15 residues long. The chain's CDR3 is CASSYADRGTGELFF. The CDR3 DNA follows: TGCGCCAGCAGCTACGCCGACAGGGGGACCGGGGAGCTGTTTTTT. Full variable domain (outside the CDR3, taken from reference TRBV5-1 and TRBJ2-2): KAGVTQTPRYLIKTRGQQVTLSCSPISGHRSVSWYQQTPGQGLQFLFEYFSETQRNKGNFPGRFSGRQFSNSRSEMNVSTLELGDSALYLCASSYADRGTGELFFGEGSRLTVL.

This clonotype was counted many times. The genes are TRBV27 and TRBJ2-7; tentative D call: TRBD2 (7 bases). The CDR3 has 13 residues. The germline V gene encodes CDR1 MNHEY and CDR2 SMNVEV (reference sequence). Trimming shortened V by 6 bases and J by 3 bases, and 12 bases separated the two germline ends. The CDR3 sequence: CASRGGGFYEQYF. DNA for the CDR3: TGTGCCAGCAGAGGGGGGGGCTTCTACGAGCAGTACTTC.